These T cell receptor beta chains were read from a single sample in a study of shared clonotypes between healthy human individuals. Produced via immunoSEQ multiplex PCR; TCRdb's table is partial and in-frame only. Of about 2.4 million clones in the sample, 93% were seen once. Material: naive CD4+ T cells from PBMCs. These TCRs come from a man between 18 and 35 years old in good health. Some clones in this sample may be carry-over from other donors' samples. Each CDR3 is given with its conserved first and last residue. D genes are given only for firm matches. Size values are once, few and many counts, or a class for expanded clones, and some rows have none.

j_call	clone_size	cdr3_length	v_call	d_call	cdr3_aa	cdr3_nt
TRBJ2-1	.	14	TRBV4-1	.	CASSLKLPSDEQFF	TGCGCCAGCAGCTTAAAACTCCCCTCCGATGAGCAGTTCTTC
TRBJ1-2	.	15	TRBV6-5	TRBD1	CASRRGTGANYGYTF	TGTGCCAGCAGAAGAGGGACAGGGGCTAACTATGGCTACACCTTC
TRBJ2-2	.	15	TRBV28	.	CASGGQLTNTGELFF	TGTGCCAGCGGGGGCCAGCTCACGAACACCGGGGAGCTGTTTTTT
TRBJ2-7	.	16	TRBV28	TRBD1	CASSRDRGRSRYEQYF	TGTGCCAGCAGTAGGGACAGGGGTAGGTCTCGGTACGAGCAGTACTTC
TRBJ1-2	once	13	TRBV6-5	.	CASSSGSIAGYTF	TGTGCCAGCAGTTCGGGAAGCATCGCTGGCTACACCTTC
TRBJ2-7	.	15	TRBV7-3	.	CASSSDSGYSVEQYF	TGTGCCAGCAGCTCGGACAGCGGATATTCAGTAGAGCAGTACTTC
TRBJ1-1	.	14	TRBV5-4	.	CASSWEGVVDEAFF	TGTGCCAGCAGCTGGGAGGGGGTAGTCGATGAAGCTTTCTTT
TRBJ2-1	.	15	TRBV12-5	TRBD1	CASGSGQGATGEQFF	TGTGCTAGTGGTTCCGGACAGGGGGCTACTGGAGAGCAGTTCTTC
TRBJ2-2	.	17	TRBV5-6	TRBD1	CASSFRRADRGTGELFF	TGTGCCAGCAGCTTTCGTCGTGCTGACAGGGGCACCGGGGAGCTGTTTTTT
TRBJ1-4	.	15	TRBV2	.	CASSESGLDNEKLFF	TGTGCCAGCAGTGAGTCGGGGCTGGATAATGAAAAACTGTTTTTT